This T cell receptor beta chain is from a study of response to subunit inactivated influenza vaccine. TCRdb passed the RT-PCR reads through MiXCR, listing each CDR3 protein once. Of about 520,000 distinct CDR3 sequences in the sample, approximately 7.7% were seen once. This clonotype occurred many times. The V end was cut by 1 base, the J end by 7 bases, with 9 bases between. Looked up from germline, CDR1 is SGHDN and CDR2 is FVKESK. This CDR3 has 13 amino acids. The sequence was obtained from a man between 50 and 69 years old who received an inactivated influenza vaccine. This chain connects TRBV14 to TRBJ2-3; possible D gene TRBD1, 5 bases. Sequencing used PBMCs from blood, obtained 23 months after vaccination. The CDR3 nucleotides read TGTGCCAGCAGCCAAGCAGGGTGGAATACGCAGTATTTT. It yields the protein CASSQAGWNTQYF.